The rows below give T cell receptor beta chains drawn from one sample of a study of T cell responses to AZD1222 COVID-19 vaccine. Profiled with immunoSEQ multiplex PCR; TCRdb holds only in-frame clones, not every one. Of some 120,000 clones in the sample, approximately 90% were seen once. Sequencing was performed on peripheral blood, taken on day 0 of AZD1222 vaccination. Receptor source: an adult in good health. CDR3s include the opening cysteine and the closing phenylalanine or tryptophan. Fields, in order: J gene, D gene, V gene, clone size, CDR3 DNA, CDR3 protein. The D gene is left open where the match is weak. Clone size is given for some rows only: seen once, a few or many times, or a class if the clone is expanded.

TRBJ2-5	-	TRBV15	-	TGTGCCACCAGCAGAGATTTAGGAGGCATCCAAGAGACCCAGTACTTC	CATSRDLGGIQETQYF
TRBJ2-3	-	TRBV6-6	once	TGTGCCAGCAGGCAAACAGGACGCACAGATACGCAGTATTTT	CASRQTGRTDTQYF
TRBJ1-2	-	TRBV24-1	-	TGTGCCACCAGTGATTTAGGCTATGGCTACACCTTC	CATSDLGYGYTF
TRBJ1-1	-	TRBV7-9	few	TGTGCCAGTGCTAAGACTGAAGCTTTCTTT	CASAKTEAFF
TRBJ1-1	TRBD1	TRBV7-2	once	TGTGCCAGCAGCCAAGACAGGGGAGTCGCTGAAGCTTTCTTT	CASSQDRGVAEAFF
TRBJ1-4	TRBD1	TRBV6-5	-	TGTGCGGCAGGGGGCGCAGGCACTAATGAAAAACTGTTTTTT	CAAGGAGTNEKLFF
TRBJ1-1	-	TRBV6-5	-	TGTGCCTCCCGGGAAGGAGGGAACACTGAAGCTTTCTTT	CASREGGNTEAFF
TRBJ1-3	TRBD1	TRBV13	-	TGTGCCAGCAGCTTGACAGGGGGTTCTGGAAACACCATATATTTT	CASSLTGGSGNTIYF
TRBJ2-2	-	TRBV28	-	TGTGCCAGCACCCCCGGGGTAGTTTCCGGGGAGCTGTTTTTT	CASTPGVVSGELFF
TRBJ2-1	-	TRBV9	once	TGTGCCAGCAGCTCGCGGGATCTTTACAATGAGCAGTTCTTC	CASSSRDLYNEQFF
TRBJ2-1	TRBD1	TRBV9	-	TGTGCCAGCAGCGTAGGCCCCTGGACAGGACACTACAATGAGCAGTTCTTC	CASSVGPWTGHYNEQFF
TRBJ2-7	-	TRBV28	-	TGTGCCAGCACCACCTTCGACAAAAACTACGAGCAGTACTTC	CASTTFDKNYEQYF
TRBJ2-2	TRBD2	TRBV11-2	-	TGTGCCAGCAGCCTAGCGGGAAGAAACACCGGGGAGCTGTTTTTT	CASSLAGRNTGELFF
TRBJ1-6	-	TRBV7-8	-	TGTGCCAGCAGCTTAGTGTCAGGGGAGGGTTCACCCCTCCACTTT	CASSLVSGEGSPLHF
TRBJ1-1	TRBD1	TRBV10-3	-	TGTGCCATCAGTGAGTCCCGGGCTCTGGACAGGTCAACTTTT	CAISESRALDRSTF
TRBJ1-2	TRBD1	TRBV7-9	few	TGTGCCAGCAATCTGGACAGGGAAGGCTATGGCTACACCTTC	CASNLDREGYGYTF
TRBJ1-2	TRBD1	TRBV9	-	TGTGCCAGCAGCGAGGAGGGGGCCCTCTCATTCGGCTACACCTTC	CASSEEGALSFGYTF
TRBJ2-3	TRBD1	TRBV2	-	TGTGCCACCGACAGGGGCATAGGTGCAGATACGCAGTATTTT	CATDRGIGADTQYF
TRBJ2-1	TRBD2	TRBV10-2	-	TGCGCCAGCAGTGTACTAGCGGGCGTCGGTGAGCAGTTCTTC	CASSVLAGVGEQFF
TRBJ2-5	TRBD2	TRBV29-1	-	TGCAGCGTCACTAGCGGGAGTCGGAAAGAGACCCAGTACTTC	CSVTSGSRKETQYF
TRBJ1-1	-	TRBV28	-	TGTGCCAGCAGTTCTTACACTGAAGCTTTCTTT	CASSSYTEAFF
TRBJ1-1	-	TRBV7-2	-	TGTGCCAGCACCGGACACCTGAACACTGAAGCTTTCTTT	CASTGHLNTEAFF
TRBJ2-2	-	TRBV11-2	few	TGTGCCAGCAGAAGAACAGGAGCGACCGGGGAGCTGTTTTTT	CASRRTGATGELFF
TRBJ1-1	TRBD1	TRBV7-9	-	TGTGCCAGCAGCTTATTTAGGGGGATCCAGGGGGACACTGAAGCTTTCTTT	CASSLFRGIQGDTEAFF
TRBJ2-7	-	TRBV10-3	-	TGTGCCATCAGTGAAGGCAGGGGCTACGAGCAGTACTTC	CAISEGRGYEQYF
TRBJ2-2	-	TRBV2	-	TGTGCCAGCAGTGACGGTAACAGGGAGCTGTTTTTT	CASSDGNRELFF
TRBJ2-7	-	TRBV4-3	-	TGCGCCAGCAGCACTTTTGTTGGTGCGTTACGCGAGCAGTACTTC	CASSTFVGALREQYF
TRBJ1-3	-	TRBV28	-	TGTGCCAGCAGCGGGACATCTGGAAACACCATATATTTT	CASSGTSGNTIYF
TRBJ2-5	-	TRBV24-1	once	TGTGCCACCAGTGATTTCGGCAGCCAAGAGACCCAGTACTTC	CATSDFGSQETQYF
TRBJ2-5	-	TRBV7-9	-	TGTGCCAGCAGCTCTTGGACGGTCCGACAAGAGACCCAGTACTTC	CASSSWTVRQETQYF
TRBJ2-3	TRBD2	TRBV7-9	few	TGTGCCAGCAGCAACCGGGACTACACAGATACGCAGTATTTT	CASSNRDYTDTQYF
TRBJ2-2	-	TRBV6-6	-	TGTGCCAGCAGCCAACGGACTACCGGGGAGCTGTTTTTT	CASSQRTTGELFF
TRBJ1-5	-	TRBV28	-	TGTGCCAGCAGTGCCGGGGGAAGTCAGCCCCAGCATTTT	CASSAGGSQPQHF
TRBJ2-6	-	TRBV7-3	once	TGTGCCAGCAGCTCAGGGAACCGGGCCAACGTCCTGACTTTC	CASSSGNRANVLTF
TRBJ2-5	TRBD1	TRBV10-3	-	TGTGCCATCAGCCCCGGGGACAGGGCGGTGGGAGAGACCCAGTACTTC	CAISPGDRAVGETQYF
TRBJ2-7	-	TRBV6-2/TRBV6-3	-	TGTGCCAGCAGTCTCGGAGCCGGGCAGTACTTC	CASSLGAGQYF
TRBJ2-5	TRBD1	TRBV7-8	few	TGTGCCAGCGACAGGGGGTCCGGAAAGACCCAGTACTTC	CASDRGSGKTQYF
TRBJ1-3	-	TRBV18	few	TGTGCCAGCTCACAGTCGGAGGGTTATGGAAACACCATATATTTT	CASSQSEGYGNTIYF
TRBJ1-5	-	TRBV19	-	TGTGCCAGTAGTATGGGACGGGACCAGCCCCAGCATTTT	CASSMGRDQPQHF
TRBJ2-7	-	TRBV5-5	-	TGTGCCAGCAGCTTGACAGTCCCCTACGAGCAGTACTTC	CASSLTVPYEQYF